Presented here are 27 T cell receptor beta chains from one specimen sequenced in a study of cytomegalovirus exposure and HLA in healthy donors. Libraries were prepared by immunoSEQ multiplex PCR; TCRdb keeps only in-frame clonotypes and omits some of them. This repertoire shows some 150,000 clones, approximately 87% found once; its top ten account for about 1.5%. What was sequenced was PBMCs. The receptors here all came from a woman between 25 and 40 years old in good health and CMV-seronegative.

This chain joins TRBV9 and TRBJ2-2; 10 bases fit TRBD2. V lost 5 bases to trimming and J lost 5 bases; unmatched junction nucleotides: 3. The CDR3 is 14 residues long. Germline V gene data show CDR1 as SGDLS and CDR2 as YYNGEE. CDR3 sequence (DNA): TGTGCCAGCAGTTTGACTAGCGGGACCGGGGAGCTGTTTTTT. Its protein product is CASSLTSGTGELFF.

This clone was seen once. The gene calls are TRBV5-5 and TRBJ2-7, with D unclear. CDR3 length equals 17 residues. CDR1 is SGHKS and CDR2 is YYEKEE in the germline V gene (reference sequence). The V gene lost 1 base and the J gene lost 1 base, with 18 bases spanning the gap. The CDR3 loop is CASSLLFSVWPSYEQYF. CDR3 nucleotides: TGTGCCAGCAGCTTGCTTTTCAGTGTTTGGCCGTCCTACGAGCAGTACTTC. Full variable domain (outside the CDR3, taken from reference TRBV5-5 and TRBJ2-7): DAGVTQSPTHLIKTRGQQVTLRCSPISGHKSVSWYQQVLGQGPQFIFQYYEKEERGRGNFPDRFSARQFPNYSSELNVNALLLGDSALYLCASSLLFSVWPSYEQYFGPGTRLTVT.

This clone showed up just once. The chain links TRBV5-1 to TRBJ1-1; D is ambiguous. Germline CDR1 reads SGHRS; CDR2 reads YFSETQ. Trimming cost V 4 bases and J 3 bases, with 13 bases left between them. The CDR3 has 14 amino acids. CDR3 protein: CASSGVEGHTEAFF. The DNA of the CDR3 is TGCGCCAGCAGCGGAGTCGAGGGCCACACTGAAGCTTTCTTT.

CDR3 protein: CASKARQNTDTQYF. CDR3 bases: TGTGCCAGCAAAGCCCGACAGAACACAGATACGCAGTATTTT. The gene calls are TRBV2 and TRBJ2-3; perhaps TRBD1 as D (5 bases). CDR1 is SNHLY and CDR2 is FYNNEI in the germline V gene. This CDR3 region has 14 residues. The V end lost 7 bases, the J end lost 2 bases, and 13 bases lay between the germline ends.

This clone showed up many times. The chain carries TRBV5-1 and TRBJ2-3; 7 positions agree with TRBD1. V shed 3 bases, J shed 0 bases, and the junction held 7 bases outside the gene matches. Germline-derived CDR1 and CDR2 are SGHRS and YFSETQ. CDR3 length equals 16 residues. The CDR3 loop is CASSWPKGASTDTQYF. The CDR3 DNA follows: TGCGCCAGCAGCTGGCCTAAGGGGGCTAGCACAGATACGCAGTATTTT.

The chain combines TRBV7-2 with TRBJ1-5, with 9 bases aligning to TRBD1. V was clipped by 1 base and J by 7 bases; unmatched bases: 5. The germline CDR1 and CDR2 sequences are SGHTA and FQGNSA. The CDR3 extends over 15 amino acids. The CDR3 DNA sequence: TGTGCCAGCAGCTTAGGGACAGGGGTTGAACAGCCCCAGCATTTT. Its translation: CASSLGTGVEQPQHF.

This clone was counted between two and nine times. The chain combines TRBV19 with TRBJ1-2, with a possible D match to TRBD1 (6 bases). Germline V gene data show CDR1 as LNHDA and CDR2 as SQIVND (reference sequence). This CDR3 spans 12 amino acids. V was shortened by 2 bases and J by 10 bases, with 11 bases between the two germline ends. The CDR3, as DNA: TGTGCCAGTAGTATATTCGGACAGTTCTACACCTTC. Translating gives CASSIFGQFYTF.

The DNA for the CDR3 is TGTGCCAGCAGTTACGGGCAGGGCGTCAATGAGCAGTTCTTC. Its protein is CASSYGQGVNEQFF. The chain uses TRBV6-5 and TRBJ2-1; D possibly corresponds to TRBD1 (5 bases). V shed 2 bases and J shed 6 bases, with 11 bases lying between them. The CDR3 extends over 14 amino acids. CDR1 is MNHEY, CDR2 SVGAGI, per germline.

The chain links TRBV5-6 to TRBJ1-1; 10 bases line up with TRBD1. With 2 bases clipped from V and 5 bases from J, the junction kept 15 bases outside the gene matches. This CDR3 contains 18 residues. From germline, CDR1 is SGHDT and CDR2 YYEEEE. CDR3: CASSFGVPGQGRGTEAFF. CDR3 sequence (DNA): TGTGCCAGCAGCTTCGGGGTCCCGGGACAGGGGAGAGGGACTGAAGCTTTCTTT.

This clone was detected only a few times. The chain employs TRBV19 and TRBJ2-3; D remains unclear. V was pared by 1 base and J by 0 bases, with 8 bases between. The CDR3 length is 15 residues. Germline assignment: CDR1 LNHDA and CDR2 SQIVND (reference sequence). The CDR3 sequence is CASSIGWASTDTQYF. In nucleotides, the CDR3 is TGTGCCAGTAGTATAGGGTGGGCAAGCACAGATACGCAGTATTTT. The full variable domain, completed using reference TRBV19 and TRBJ2-3, is DGGITQSPKYLFRKEGQNVTLSCEQNLNHDAMYWYRQDPGQGLRLIYYSQIVNDFQKGDIAEGYSVSREKKESFPLTVTSAQKNPTAFYLCASSIGWASTDTQYFGPGTRLTVL.

The J gene is TRBJ1-2, the V gene TRBV6-5, with no clear D. V dropped 6 bases and J dropped 1 base, with 9 bases sitting between them. The CDR3 is made up of 13 amino acids. Germline V gives CDR1 MNHEY, CDR2 SVGAGI. The CDR3 spells CASSLVLNYGYTF. CDR3 nucleotides: TGTGCCAGCAGCCTCGTCCTTAACTATGGCTACACCTTC.

The chain links TRBV27 to TRBJ1-6, with TRBD1 matching over 10 bases. V shed 2 bases and J 8 bases; nucleotides not matched to a gene: 3. CDR3 length: 15 residues. Germline CDR1 and CDR2: MNHEY and SMNVEV (reference sequence). CDR3 protein: CASSLDRGQYSPLHF. Written as DNA, the CDR3 is TGTGCCAGCAGTTTAGACAGGGGGCAATATTCACCCCTCCACTTT.

The V gene is TRBV20-1, the J gene TRBJ1-4; D is ambiguous. Germline V gene lookup returns CDR1 DFQATT and CDR2 SNEGSKA (reference sequence). Deletions cut 6 bases from V and 6 bases from J, with 5 bases between. CDR3 length: 10 amino acids. CDR3 nucleotides: TGCAGTGCCCTTGATGAAAAACTGTTTTTT. This sequence encodes CSALDEKLFF.

The chain couples TRBV19 to TRBJ2-7; the D is unclear. With 6 bases removed from V and 5 bases from J, the gap between germline ends came to 14 bases. The CDR3 length is 13 residues. The germline CDR1 and CDR2 sequences are LNHDA and SQIVND (reference sequence). The CDR3: CASSPKPPHEQYF. In DNA, the CDR3 is TGTGCCAGTAGCCCTAAGCCTCCTCACGAGCAGTACTTC.

The J gene is TRBJ1-4, the V gene TRBV6-1; 8 nucleotides align to TRBD1. Trimming cost V 1 base and J 7 bases; bases outside gene matches: 2. Germline-derived CDR1 and CDR2 are MNHNS and SASEGT. The CDR3 has 14 residues. The CDR3 coding sequence is TGTGCCAGCAGTGAAGGACAGGGGCGTGAAAAACTGTTTTTT. It specifies CASSEGQGREKLFF.

The chain couples TRBV13 to TRBJ2-2; D might be TRBD1 (5 bases). Germline loops: CDR1 PRHDT, CDR2 FYEKMQ (reference sequence). The CDR3 runs 13 residues. The V gene lost 6 bases and the J gene lost 5 bases, with 10 bases spanning the gap. The CDR3 loop reads CASSKGYTGELFF. CDR3 in DNA: TGTGCCAGCAGTAAGGGGTATACCGGGGAGCTGTTTTTT. Supplemented by reference TRBV13 and TRBJ2-2, the full variable domain reads AAGVIQSPRHLIKEKRETATLKCYPIPRHDTVYWYQQGPGQDPQFLISFYEKMQSDKGSIPDRFSAQQFSDYHSELNMSSLELGDSALYFCASSKGYTGELFFGEGSRLTVL.

The chain uses TRBV4-1 and TRBJ2-3, with 12 bases fitting TRBD2. V trimming: 4 bases; J trimming: 0 bases; junction bases outside the gene matches: 8. This CDR3 is built from 18 residues. Per germline, CDR1 MGHRA and CDR2 YSYEKL. In nucleotides, the CDR3 is TGCGCCAGCAGCCTAGGGACTAGCGGGTGGACTAGCACAGATACGCAGTATTTT. Its protein is CASSLGTSGWTSTDTQYF.

This chain connects TRBV25-1 to TRBJ1-4, with unresolved D. V shed 5 bases and J shed 3 bases, with 16 bases lying between them. CDR3 size: 16 residues. Germline V gene lookup returns CDR1 MGHDK and CDR2 SYGVNS. CDR3 sequence: CASSPTHRLSNEKLFF. In nucleotides, the CDR3 is TGTGCCAGCAGTCCGACCCACAGATTGTCTAATGAAAAACTGTTTTTT. The full variable domain, with the rest looked up from reference TRBV25-1 and TRBJ1-4, is EADIYQTPRYLVIGTGKKITLECSQTMGHDKMYWYQQDPGMELHLIHYSYGVNSTEKGDLSSESTVSRIRTEHFPLTLESARPSHTSQYLCASSPTHRLSNEKLFFGSGTQLSVL.

The gene calls are TRBV15 and TRBJ1-2, with D tentatively TRBD1 (5 bases). The ends were cut back, 9 bases at V and 3 bases at J, with 17 bases in the middle. The CDR3 extends over 14 amino acids. Germline V CDR1 and CDR2: LNHNV, YYDKDF (reference sequence). The CDR3 spells CATTTAETDYGYTF. In DNA form, the CDR3 reads TGTGCCACTACCACTGCCGAGACAGACTATGGCTACACCTTC.

The chain recombines TRBV30 with TRBJ1-6; D gene unclear. CDR1 and CDR2 from the germline V gene are GTSNPN and SVGIG (reference sequence). The CDR3 is made up of 13 amino acids. V was shortened by 1 base and J by 7 bases, with 8 bases between the two germline ends. CDR3 nucleotides: TGTGCCTGGAGTGAAGCCGAAAATTCACCCCTCCACTTT. This codes for CAWSEAENSPLHF.

This clone was observed a few times. The chain is built from TRBV2 and TRBJ1-2; D gene uncertain. CDR3 length equals 14 residues. Germline V gene sequence: CDR1 SNHLY, CDR2 FYNNEI. The V end was cut by 1 base, the J end by 4 bases, with 10 bases between. For the CDR3, the DNA is TGTGCCAGCAGTGAAGACGGTTACTCCTATGGCTACACCTTC. Translating it yields CASSEDGYSYGYTF. Full variable domain (missing parts from reference TRBV2 and TRBJ1-2): EPEVTQTPSHQVTQMGQEVILRCVPISNHLYFYWYRQILGQKVEFLVSFYNNEISEKSEIFDDQFSVERPDGSNFTLKIRSTKLEDSAMYFCASSEDGYSYGYTFGSGTRLTVV.

The chain combines TRBV6-6 with TRBJ2-1; 10 bases are shared with TRBD2. Trimming at V came to 2 bases and at J to 5 bases, leaving 3 bases not matched to a gene. CDR3 length: 15 amino acids. CDR1 is MNHNY and CDR2 is SVGAGI in the germline V gene (reference sequence). DNA of the CDR3: TGTGCCAGCAGTTACCCTAGCGGGAGAAACAATGAGCAGTTCTTC. The encoded protein is CASSYPSGRNNEQFF.

The chain recombines TRBV7-9 with TRBJ2-1, with D tentatively TRBD1 (5 bases). This CDR3 region has 13 residues. Trimming left V 5 bases short and J 7 bases short, with 12 bases between. Germline V lookup: CDR1 SEHNR, CDR2 FQNEAQ (reference sequence). In nucleotides, the CDR3 is TGTGCCAGCAGCCTGGCCACAGGTAATGAGCAGTTCTTC. Translating it yields CASSLATGNEQFF.

The V gene is TRBV14, the J gene TRBJ2-2; the D gene is possibly TRBD1 (6 bases). Germline CDR1 SGHDN, CDR2 FVKESK. The V and J ends lost 1 base and 1 base respectively, with 19 bases between them. This CDR3 has 19 amino acids. The CDR3: CASSQVNPGTPLNTGELFF. In DNA form, the CDR3 reads TGTGCCAGCAGCCAAGTTAATCCCGGGACACCCCTGAACACCGGGGAGCTGTTTTTT. Variable domain in full (rest from reference TRBV14 and TRBJ2-2): EAGVTQFPSHSVIEKGQTVTLRCDPISGHDNLYWYRRVMGKEIKFLLHFVKESKQDESGMPNNRFLAERTGGTYSTLKVQPAELEDSGVYFCASSQVNPGTPLNTGELFFGEGSRLTVL.

This sequence joins TRBV6-6 and TRBJ2-3; no firm D call. V lost 5 bases, J lost 2 bases, and 14 bases lay in between. Germline CDR1 and CDR2: MNHNY and SVGAGI (reference sequence). There are 15 residues in the CDR3. This chain's CDR3 is CASSPLISYTDTQYF. The CDR3 DNA reads as TGTGCCAGCAGTCCCCTGATCAGTTACACAGATACGCAGTATTTT.

The V gene is TRBV6-5, the J gene TRBJ1-5, with no clear D. Deletions cut 2 bases from V and 3 bases from J, with 5 bases between. The CDR3 is 13 residues long. The V gene's germline CDR1 is MNHEY and CDR2 SVGAGI. As DNA, the CDR3 is TGTGCCAGCAGTTACCAGGACAATCAGCCCCAGCATTTT. Protein: CASSYQDNQPQHF.

The rearrangement joins TRBV25-1 to TRBJ2-1; TRBD1 agrees at 7 bases. The V and J ends lost 7 bases and 4 bases, in that order; junction bases with no gene match: 7. The CDR3 has 14 amino acids. Looked up from germline, CDR1 is MGHDK and CDR2 is SYGVNS. The CDR3 loop is CASTTGTAYNEQFF. CDR3 DNA sequence: TGTGCCAGCACCACCGGGACAGCTTACAATGAGCAGTTCTTC.